The text below deals with one TCR beta chain. Its antigen remains unidentified. The data were taken from a study of regulatory T cells in long-lasting Graves disease. Study conclusions and caveats: Compared with new cases, persistent Graves' patients showed reduced TCR diversity.

iRepertoire HTBI primers and Arm-PCR of CDR3 regions built TCR beta libraries. TCRdb passed the multiplex PCR reads through MiXCR, listing each CDR3 protein once. Of approximately 500,000 distinct CDR3 sequences listed, 20% to 25% are singletons. Regarding time point: persistent/refractory GD, antithyroid drugs over 5 years with positive TRAb. After RNA was extracted from PBMCs, the TCR library was made from it. The source of this sequence is a female donor with Graves disease. Sequencing was performed on peripheral blood mononuclear cells (PBMCs), taken when the disease was refractory, from a patient treated with antithyroid drugs.

The CDR3 sequence is CASSFSPGSNEQFF. The CDR3 bases are TGTGCCAGCAGTTTTTCACCAGGGAGCAATGAGCAGTTCTTC. The chain has TRBV12-3 or TRBV12-4 and TRBJ2-1, with D perhaps given as TRBD1 or TRBD2 (5 bases each). Trimming pared 3 bases from V and 6 bases from J, leaving 12 bases between. This CDR3 region has 14 residues.